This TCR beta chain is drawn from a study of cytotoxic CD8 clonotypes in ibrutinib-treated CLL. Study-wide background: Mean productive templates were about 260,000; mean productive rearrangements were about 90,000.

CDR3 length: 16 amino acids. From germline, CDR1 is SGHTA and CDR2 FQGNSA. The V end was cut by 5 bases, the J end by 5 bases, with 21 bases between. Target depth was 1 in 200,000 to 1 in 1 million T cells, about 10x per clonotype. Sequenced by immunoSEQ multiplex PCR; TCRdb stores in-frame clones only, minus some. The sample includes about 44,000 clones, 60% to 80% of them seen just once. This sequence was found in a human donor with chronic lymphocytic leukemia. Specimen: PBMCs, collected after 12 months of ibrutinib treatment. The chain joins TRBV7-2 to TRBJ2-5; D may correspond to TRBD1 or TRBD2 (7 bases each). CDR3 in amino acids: CASSPVGGGGSETQYF. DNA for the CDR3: TGTGCCAGCAGCCCGGTTGGGGGAGGGGGCAGTGAGACCCAGTACTTC.